This TCR beta chain appears in the sequencing data of a study of identical twins (dated by TCRdb to about 2016). With regard to the full study: TCR alpha and beta repertoires from monozygotic twins, unrelated adults of various ages and cord blood were deep-sequenced to test whether fetal clonotypes persist. To rule out contamination, replicate twin experiments were performed at different times with different library preparation protocols. Broad study findings and their caveats: Compared with coincidental sharing between unrelated individuals, an excess of low generation-probability sequences was observed among out-of-frame TCR alpha sequences shared between twins. Fewer insertions were carried by abundant cord blood beta clonotypes, a similar but weaker trend appeared in young adult naive repertoires, and no such trend appeared in memory repertoires. Excess twin sharing in beta out-of-frame sequences was weaker because fewer shared sequences lowered the signal-to-noise ratio. Because the same donors could not be followed over many years, the conclusions depended on cross-sectional statistical analysis. In monozygotic twins, out-of-frame TCR alpha sharing was systematically underestimated by recombination models, although the models agreed with sharing between unrelated individuals. Zero-insertion analyses could be partly confounded by invariant T cells such as MAIT and iNKT, though diverse VJ usage argued against such confounding for most clonotypes.

The library was built by means of 5' RACE. The run used an Illumina HiSeq 2000. A universal primer binding site was introduced by template switching, and a unique molecular identifier was present in the final cDNA, enabling accurate counting of TCR cDNA molecules. Specific primers in the conserved constant-segment region were used to synthesize first-strand cDNA for the TCR alpha and beta chains. To control for contamination, every cDNA library was double barcoded, receiving both a SMART-Mk sample barcode and Illumina barcodes. TruSeq adapter sequences and Illumina sample barcodes were added in two successive PCR steps. Sequencing of the TCR alpha and beta cDNA libraries was done on the Illumina HiSeq platform using custom primers. The paper's data handling went like this. Unique molecular identifiers were extracted from raw reads with MiGEC, and CDR3 positions were determined with MiXCR. For each individual, recombination models were inferred using an EM algorithm with the repgenHMM and IGoR tools. The tcR package in R was used for shared clonotype analysis, with sharing normalized by the product of cloneset sizes. Out-of-frame nonproductive sequences were analyzed to study raw recombination free of thymic and clonal selection effects. TCRdb handled the public reads itself, with Q25 trimming in fastp and clone calling in MiXCR, and kept productive beta chains. Each entry is one CDR3 protein sequence, shown with its most common DNA and genes. TCRdb, rather than the study authors, made the V and J calls. This sample holds fewer than 900,000 distinct CDR3 sequences; about 20% were observed only once. Roughly 13% of the sample goes to the ten largest clones.

On this clonotype itself: Its antigen is not yet known. It has no much larger one-base neighbor in the sample; base qualities were not kept.

According to the germline V gene, CDR1 reads SGHTA and CDR2 reads FQGNSA. V ends up 5 bases short and J 4 bases short, with an unmatched junction base count of 4. There are 13 amino acids in the CDR3, from cysteine to phenylalanine inclusive. Just the 39-base CDR3 DNA is kept, in frame starting at base 1. Every donor in the study was a healthy Caucasian. The twin cohort consisted of three pairs of female monozygotic twins, all aged about 18 to 29 years. The RNA used for TCR libraries was isolated from peripheral blood mononuclear cells. The data were also submitted as part of a second study, on T cells expressing NK-cell markers. As the second paper documents: About 8 donors provided sorted CD3+CD56+NKG2C+, CD3+CD56+NKG2C- and CD3+CD56-NKG2C+ T-cell subsets, whose TCR beta-chain repertoires were profiled. Among the eight sequenced donors, seven were HCMV-seropositive and one was HCMV-seronegative. In several experiments an anti-gammadeltaTCR antibody was added to restrict sorting to alphabetaTCR-expressing T cells. In about 6 donors, the dominant CD3+CD56+NKG2C+ clonotypes were found to rank among the top 10 CD8+ clonotypes and to make up about 1.0-7.5% of CD8+ T cells. Those dominant clonotypes were again the most abundant among CD3+CD56-NKG2C+ cells in a few donors, at about 25-60.1%. It remained unclear whether the expanded NKG2C-expressing T cell clones were specific for HCMV antigens. All eight donors whose samples were sequenced were randomly selected healthy volunteers, three of them men and five women. A commercial ELISA kit detecting HCMV-specific IgG in serum was used to determine HCMV serostatus. Bulk peripheral blood T-cell repertoires were additionally sequenced from unsorted PBMC for several donors. Reads were demultiplexed and grouped by UMI with MIGEC, and clonotypes were assembled and quantified with MiTCR. To exclude erroneous sequences, only TCR cDNA sequences supported by at least two reads were retained. The tcR package was used for downstream repertoire analysis, with clonotypes matched between fractions based on CDR3 nucleotide sequence plus V segment. Antigen specificity was annotated against VDJdb with VDJmatch, allowing one amino acid substitution in CDR3.

Input material: PBMCs. This clonotype originated in a woman aged 18-29 years in good health. The receptor chain draws on TRBV7-2 and TRBJ1-1; 7 central nucleotides agree with TRBD1. The CDR3 region reads CASSHRGLTEAFF. Here is the DNA: TGTGCCAGCAGCCACAGGGGTCTCACTGAAGCTTTCTTT.